Below are 13 T cell receptor beta chains sequenced from a single sample in a study of T cells in localized non-small cell lung cancer. Produced via immunoSEQ multiplex PCR; TCRdb's table is partial and in-frame only. The sample contains 2,000 to 2,500 clones, about two fifths of which appear only once. Sequenced material: normal lung tissue next to the tumor, taken before any cancer treatment. These receptors were collected from a male donor at least 60 years old with stage I lung adenocarcinoma.

This clone has a handful of counts. CDR3 sequence: CASGPLAGADTQYF. The DNA for the CDR3 is TGTGCCAGCGGACCACTAGCGGGAGCAGATACGCAGTATTTT. V gene TRBV9 combines with J gene TRBJ2-3; 11 bases line up with TRBD2. The CDR3 length is 14 residues. Trimming cost V 7 bases and J 4 bases; bases outside gene matches: 5. Looked up from germline, CDR1 is SGDLS and CDR2 is YYNGEE.

This clone was seen more than once but under ten times. The chain links TRBV6-8 to TRBJ1-5, with 9 positions matching TRBD1. The germline V gene has CDR1 MNHGY and CDR2 SAAAGT. The CDR3 is 15 residues long. J gave up 5 bases and V 4 bases, and 6 bases lay outside the gene matches. The CDR3 sequence: CASSWGRDRDQPQHF. CDR3 nucleotides: TGTGCCAGCAGTTGGGGCCGGGACAGGGATCAGCCCCAGCATTTT.

The chain employs TRBV19 and TRBJ2-4, with 8 nucleotides matching TRBD1. V shed 4 bases and J 11 bases; nucleotides not matched to a gene: 10. The CDR3 consists of 14 residues. Germline lookup yields CDR1 LNHDA and CDR2 SQIVND (reference sequence). CDR3 nucleotide sequence: TGTGCCAGTAGTAGCGGACAGGGTCCAATCCTTCAGTACTTC. It yields the protein CASSSGQGPILQYF.

Judged by abundance, this clone is large. Other DNA sequences of this sample code for an identical CDR3. CDR3 coding DNA: TGTGCCAGTAGTATTGCGGGTGGCACAGATACGCAGTATTTT. Translated, it gives CASSIAGGTDTQYF. The rearrangement joins TRBV19 to TRBJ2-3; D possibly corresponds to TRBD2 (5 bases). The CDR3 sequence is 14 residues long. Trimming stripped 3 bases from V and 1 base from J, with 8 bases between. Per germline, CDR1 LNHDA and CDR2 SQIVND (reference sequence).

This clone came up a few times. This chain joins TRBV7-6 and TRBJ2-5, with a tentative D call TRBD2 (6 bases). Germline V lookup: CDR1 SGHVS, CDR2 FNYEAQ. The CDR3 totals 15 residues. Deletions cut 4 bases from V and 5 bases from J, with 17 bases between. The CDR3 spells CASSWGETSIETQYF. CDR3 sequence (DNA): TGTGCCAGCAGCTGGGGGGAGACTAGTATTGAGACCCAGTACTTC.

Worth noting for this clone: An end of the junction does not agree with germline; a read error may underlie this. CDR3 in amino acids: CASSIGGLGNQQFF. Here the CDR3 DNA reads TGTGCCAGTAGTATTGGGGGTTTGGGCAATCAGCAGTTCTTC. This rearrangement joins TRBV19 to TRBJ2-1; perhaps D is TRBD1 or TRBD2 (5 bases each). The germline gives CDR1 LNHDA, CDR2 SQIVND (reference sequence). The CDR3 loop spans 14 amino acids.

J is TRBJ2-5 and V is TRBV7-8; perhaps TRBD1 as D (6 bases). The CDR3 covers 13 residues. V gave up 2 bases and J gave up 5 bases, with 9 bases separating them. Germline CDR1 is SGHVS and CDR2 is FQNEAQ. The CDR3 loop reads CASSLMRGETQYF. Written as DNA, the CDR3 is TGTGCCAGCAGCTTAATGAGGGGGGAGACCCAGTACTTC. Looking up the rest from reference TRBV7-8 and TRBJ2-5 gives the full variable domain: GAGVSQSPRYKVAKRGQDVALRCDPISGHVSLFWYQQALGQGPEFLTYFQNEAQLDKSGLPSDRFFAERPEGSVSTLKIQRTQQEDSAVYLCASSLMRGETQYFGPGTRLLVL.

This rearrangement joins TRBV29-1 to TRBJ1-1; no firm D call. Per germline, CDR1 SQVTM and CDR2 ANQGSEA. The CDR3 length is 12 residues. The V gene lost 7 bases and the J gene lost 7 bases, with 16 bases spanning the gap. CDR3 DNA sequence: TGCAGCGCCAAACCTTGGGGAGATGAAGCTTTCTTT. Residues: CSAKPWGDEAFF.

This clone occurred a few times. The chain uses TRBV6-8 and TRBJ1-1; D not resolved. Germline V gene lookup returns CDR1 MNHGY and CDR2 SAAAGT. Trimming took 10 bases from V and 3 from J, leaving 18 bases between them. The CDR3 runs to 14 residues. Here the CDR3 reads CATLPVEWDTEAFF. The CDR3, as DNA: TGTGCCACACTCCCGGTCGAATGGGACACTGAAGCTTTCTTT.

The chain combines TRBV11-3 with TRBJ2-2; no definite D call. V was clipped by 0 bases and J by 1 base, with 12 bases between them. Germline lookup yields CDR1 SGHNT and CDR2 YENEEA. The length of the CDR3 is 17 residues. DNA of the CDR3: TGTGCCAGCAGCTTAGACCTCGGTAGACTGAACACCGGGGAGCTGTTTTTT. Translating it yields CASSLDLGRLNTGELFF.

V is TRBV6-8 and J is TRBJ1-3; D unresolved. This CDR3 has 15 residues. CDR1 and CDR2 from the germline V gene are MNHGY and SAAAGT. The V end lost 6 bases, the J end lost 0 bases, and 12 bases lay between the germline ends. The CDR3 reads CASSWAVYSGNTIYF. The CDR3 nucleotides are TGTGCCAGCAGCTGGGCCGTATACTCTGGAAACACCATATATTTT.

This clone is deemed large. The V call is TRBV6-8, the J call TRBJ1-6; 7 nucleotides line up with TRBD1. CDR1 MNHGY and CDR2 SAAAGT come from the germline V gene. CDR3 size: 14 residues. J lost 9 bases, V lost 8 bases, and 10 bases had no gene match. DNA of the CDR3: TGTGCCAGCTCAACCACAGGGGAAGGTTCACCCCTCCACTTT. It specifies CASSTTGEGSPLHF.

This clone was counted a single time. The genes are TRBV29-1 and TRBJ2-3; possible D gene TRBD1, 6 bases. With 5 bases removed from V and 0 bases from J, the gap between germline ends came to 15 bases. The germline V gene has CDR1 SQVTM and CDR2 ANQGSEA. The CDR3 length is 15 residues. The CDR3 loop reads CSVQQGASSTDTQYF. CDR3 nucleotide sequence: TGCAGCGTTCAACAGGGCGCTTCTAGCACAGATACGCAGTATTTT.